This T cell receptor (beta chain) came from a study of PD-1 blockade in mismatch repair-deficient tumors. Regarding the study as a whole: Tumor-resident clones, often undetectable pretreatment in blood, expanded then contracted after pembrolizumab.

This table comes from immunoSEQ multiplex PCR, and its TCRdb copy is limited to in-frame clones, with some not included. The sample carries over 30,000 clones, 80% recorded once. Every patient had mismatch repair deficiency by PCR or immunohistochemistry. A remark on this clone: Its matching antigen is unknown.

The CDR3 covers 11 residues. The V end lost 7 bases, the J end lost 8 bases, and 9 bases lay between the germline ends. Germline CDR1 reads MNHEY; CDR2 reads SVGAGI. This TCR derives from an adult with mismatch repair-deficient cancer. The chain links TRBV6-5 to TRBJ2-1; no reliable D call. The sequenced sample was PBMCs, obtained approximately 6 weeks after starting pembrolizumab. The CDR3 loop is CASTRGYEQFF. The CDR3 DNA sequence: TGTGCCAGCACCCGCGGCTATGAGCAGTTCTTC.